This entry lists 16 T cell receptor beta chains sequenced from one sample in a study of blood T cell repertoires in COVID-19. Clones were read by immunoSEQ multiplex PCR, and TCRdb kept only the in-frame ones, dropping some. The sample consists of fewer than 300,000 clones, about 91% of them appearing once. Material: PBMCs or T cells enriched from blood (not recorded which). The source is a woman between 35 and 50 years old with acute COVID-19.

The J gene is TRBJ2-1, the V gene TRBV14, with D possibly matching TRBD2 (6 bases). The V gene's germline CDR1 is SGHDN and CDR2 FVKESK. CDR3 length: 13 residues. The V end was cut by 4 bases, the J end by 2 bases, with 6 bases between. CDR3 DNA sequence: TGTGCCAGCAGCCTAGCGGCCTACAATGAGCAGTTCTTC. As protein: CASSLAAYNEQFF.

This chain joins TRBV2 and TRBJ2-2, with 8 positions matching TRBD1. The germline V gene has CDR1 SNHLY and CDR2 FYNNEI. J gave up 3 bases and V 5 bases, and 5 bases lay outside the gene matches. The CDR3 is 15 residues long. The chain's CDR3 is CASSSGTGHTGELFF. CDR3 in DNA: TGTGCCAGCAGTTCCGGGACAGGCCACACCGGGGAGCTGTTTTTT.

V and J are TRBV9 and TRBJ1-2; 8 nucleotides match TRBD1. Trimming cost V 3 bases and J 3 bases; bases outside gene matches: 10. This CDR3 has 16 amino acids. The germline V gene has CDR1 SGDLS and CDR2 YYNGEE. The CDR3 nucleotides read TGTGCCAGCAGCGGAATTCTCGAACAGGGGGACTATGGCTACACCTTC. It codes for CASSGILEQGDYGYTF.

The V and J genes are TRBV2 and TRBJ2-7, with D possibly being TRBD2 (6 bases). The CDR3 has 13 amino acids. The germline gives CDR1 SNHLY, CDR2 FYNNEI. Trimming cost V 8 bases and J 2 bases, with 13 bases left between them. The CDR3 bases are TGTGCCAGCTGTCTAGCGCCCGCCTACGAGCAGTACTTC. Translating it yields CASCLAPAYEQYF. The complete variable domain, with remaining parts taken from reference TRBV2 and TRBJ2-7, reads EPEVTQTPSHQVTQMGQEVILRCVPISNHLYFYWYRQILGQKVEFLVSFYNNEISEKSEIFDDQFSVERPDGSNFTLKIRSTKLEDSAMYFCASCLAPAYEQYFGPGTRLTVT.

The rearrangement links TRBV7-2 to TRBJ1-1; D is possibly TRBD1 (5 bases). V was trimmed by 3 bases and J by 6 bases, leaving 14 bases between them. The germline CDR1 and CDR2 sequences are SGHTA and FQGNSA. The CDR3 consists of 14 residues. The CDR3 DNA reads TGTGCCAGCAGCTTGGGCAGGGATTGGTCTGAAGCTTTCTTT. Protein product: CASSLGRDWSEAFF.

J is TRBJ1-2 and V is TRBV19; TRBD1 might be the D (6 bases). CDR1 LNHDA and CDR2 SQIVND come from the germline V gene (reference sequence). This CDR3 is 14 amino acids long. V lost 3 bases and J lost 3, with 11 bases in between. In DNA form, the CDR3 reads TGTGCCAGTAGTATCGGGGGGCAGGACTATGGCTACACCTTC. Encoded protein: CASSIGGQDYGYTF.

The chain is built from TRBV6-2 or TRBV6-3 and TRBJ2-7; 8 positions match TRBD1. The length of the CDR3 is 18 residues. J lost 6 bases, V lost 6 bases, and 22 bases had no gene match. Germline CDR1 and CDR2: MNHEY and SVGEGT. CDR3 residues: CASSRPPWNYGQGREQYF. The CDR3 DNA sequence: TGTGCCAGCAGCCGACCACCCTGGAACTACGGACAGGGTCGCGAGCAGTACTTC.

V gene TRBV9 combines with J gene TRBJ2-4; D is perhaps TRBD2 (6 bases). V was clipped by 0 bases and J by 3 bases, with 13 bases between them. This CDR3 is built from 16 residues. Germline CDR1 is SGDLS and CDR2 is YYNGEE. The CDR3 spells CASSVGSSVGKNIQYF. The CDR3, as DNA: TGTGCCAGCAGCGTAGGGTCTAGCGTCGGCAAAAACATTCAGTACTTC.

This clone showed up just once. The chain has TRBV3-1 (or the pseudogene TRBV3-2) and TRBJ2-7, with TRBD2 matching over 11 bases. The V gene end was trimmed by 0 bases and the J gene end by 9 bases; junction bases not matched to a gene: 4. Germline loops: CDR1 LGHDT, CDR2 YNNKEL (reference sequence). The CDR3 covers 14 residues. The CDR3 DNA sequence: TGTGCCAGCAGCCAAGATACTAGCGGGAGATCGCAGTACTTC. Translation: CASSQDTSGRSQYF.

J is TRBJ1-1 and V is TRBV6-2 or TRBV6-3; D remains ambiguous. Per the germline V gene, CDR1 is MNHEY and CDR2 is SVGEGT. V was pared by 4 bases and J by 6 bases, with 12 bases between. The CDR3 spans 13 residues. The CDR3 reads CASSFRQQPEAFF. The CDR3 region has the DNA TGTGCCAGCAGTTTCCGACAACAGCCTGAAGCTTTCTTT.

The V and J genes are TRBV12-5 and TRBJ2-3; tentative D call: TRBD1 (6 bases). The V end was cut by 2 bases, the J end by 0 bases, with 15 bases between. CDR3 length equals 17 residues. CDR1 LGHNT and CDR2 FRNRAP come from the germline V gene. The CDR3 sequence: CASGLWSGVTSTDTQYF. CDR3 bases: TGTGCTAGTGGTTTGTGGTCAGGGGTAACTAGCACAGATACGCAGTATTTT.

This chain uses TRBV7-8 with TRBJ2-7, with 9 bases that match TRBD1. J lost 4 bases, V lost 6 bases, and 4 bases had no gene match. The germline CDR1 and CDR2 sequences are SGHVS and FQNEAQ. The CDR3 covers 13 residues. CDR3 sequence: CASRTGTGYEQYV. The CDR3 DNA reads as TGTGCCAGCAGAACCGGGACAGGGTACGAGCAGTACGTC.

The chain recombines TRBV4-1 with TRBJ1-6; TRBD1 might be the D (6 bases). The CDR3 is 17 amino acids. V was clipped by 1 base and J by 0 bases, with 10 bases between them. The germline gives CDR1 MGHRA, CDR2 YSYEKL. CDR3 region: CASSQADSRSYNSPLHF. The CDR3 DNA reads TGCGCCAGCAGCCAAGCGGACAGCCGCTCCTATAATTCACCCCTCCACTTT.

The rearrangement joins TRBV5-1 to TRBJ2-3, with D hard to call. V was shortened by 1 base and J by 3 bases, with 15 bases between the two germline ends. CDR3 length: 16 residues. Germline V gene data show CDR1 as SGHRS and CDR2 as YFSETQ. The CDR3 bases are TGCGCCAGCAGCTTGTCCGAGTTAGCTAGTACAGATACGCAGTATTTT. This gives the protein CASSLSELASTDTQYF.

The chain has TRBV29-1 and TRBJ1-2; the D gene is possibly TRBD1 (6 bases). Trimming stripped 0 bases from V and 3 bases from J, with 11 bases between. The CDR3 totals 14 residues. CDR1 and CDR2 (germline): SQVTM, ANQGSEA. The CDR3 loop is CSVEDITGYYGYTF. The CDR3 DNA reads TGCAGCGTTGAAGACATAACAGGGTACTATGGCTACACCTTC.

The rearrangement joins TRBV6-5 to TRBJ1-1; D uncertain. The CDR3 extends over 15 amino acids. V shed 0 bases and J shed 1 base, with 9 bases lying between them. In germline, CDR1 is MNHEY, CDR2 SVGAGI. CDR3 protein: CASSYSIQSNTEAFF. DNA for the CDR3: TGTGCCAGCAGTTACTCGATTCAGTCGAACACTGAAGCTTTCTTT.